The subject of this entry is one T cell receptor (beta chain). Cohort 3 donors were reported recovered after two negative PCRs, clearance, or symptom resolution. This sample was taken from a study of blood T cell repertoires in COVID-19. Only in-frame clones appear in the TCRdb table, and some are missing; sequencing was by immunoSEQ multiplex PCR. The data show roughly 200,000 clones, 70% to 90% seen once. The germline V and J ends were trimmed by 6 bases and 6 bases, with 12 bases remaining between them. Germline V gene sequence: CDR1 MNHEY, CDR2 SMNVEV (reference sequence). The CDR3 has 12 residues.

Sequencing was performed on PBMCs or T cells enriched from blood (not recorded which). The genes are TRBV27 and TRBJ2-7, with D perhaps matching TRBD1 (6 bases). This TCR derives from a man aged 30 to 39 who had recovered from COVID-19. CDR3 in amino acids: CASSQGSGEQYF. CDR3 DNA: TGTGCCAGCAGCCAGGGGAGTGGCGAGCAGTACTTC.